This TCR beta chain is drawn from a study of metastatic and nonmetastatic thyroid tumors. About the research overall: Across peripheral blood and tumor or nodule tissue samples taken from malignant and benign thyroid patients, the repertoires were compared with one another.

Thyroid surgery was performed in patients who had received no treatment beforehand. In the authors' methods: The study took CDR3 differences across clinicopathological groups and made a distant-metastasis classifier for papillary thyroid cancer from them. TCRdb used MiXCR to call clones anew from the PCR reads. TCRdb, not the original authors, processed these V and J calls. This sample yields approximately 20,000 clones, of which roughly 20% are seen a single time; more than 9% belongs to the top ten. Remarks on this clone: What it binds is not known.

The CDR3 length is 12 residues. With 10 bases clipped from V and 5 bases from J, the junction kept 3 bases outside the gene matches. Looked up from germline, CDR1 is KGHDR and CDR2 is SFDVKD. Points from the study as a whole: Patients with malignant thyroid tumors reportedly had significantly higher TCR beta diversity than those with benign nodules, in blood and tumor.

This receptor was obtained from a male donor with papillary thyroid cancer or a benign thyroid nodule (not recorded which). Some clones in this sample may be carry-over from other donors' samples. The V gene is TRBV24-1, the J gene TRBJ2-5; 10 bases agree with TRBD1. Input material: tumor tissue. This CDR3 is CATETGGETQYF. Written as DNA, the CDR3 is TGTGCCACAGAGACAGGGGGCGAGACCCAGTACTTC.